This T cell receptor beta chain was retrieved from a study of T cell responses to AZD1222 COVID-19 vaccine. The V gene's germline CDR1 is SGHNT and CDR2 YYREEE (reference sequence). The germline V and J ends were trimmed by 4 bases and 8 bases, with 31 bases remaining between them. The CDR3 runs to 19 residues. Sequenced by immunoSEQ multiplex PCR; TCRdb stores in-frame clones only, minus some. The table includes over 110,000 clones, around 87% detected once. The gene calls are TRBV5-4 and TRBJ2-1; the D gene could be TRBD1 or TRBD2 (5 bases each). This receptor was obtained from an adult in good health. This specimen consisted of peripheral blood, obtained on day 0 of AZD1222 vaccination. CDR3 residues: CASSPGGVQNGAGWDEQFF. The CDR3 DNA reads TGTGCCAGCAGCCCTGGGGGTGTGCAGAACGGGGCGGGCTGGGATGAGCAGTTCTTC.